Described below is a single T cell receptor (beta chain) sequence and its context. This sample is drawn from a study of cytomegalovirus exposure and HLA in healthy donors. Germline assignment: CDR1 SGHTS and CDR2 YDEGEE. The CDR3 has 13 amino acids. V was pared by 1 base and J by 3 bases, with 6 bases between. Primers for the PCR totalled 60 Vbeta and 13 Jbeta. Repertoires were generated with immunoSEQ multiplex PCR, while TCRdb's copy carries only in-frame clones and drops some. Of approximately 160,000 clones listed, roughly 80% are singletons. J is TRBJ2-3 and V is TRBV5-8; D gene uncertain. Sequenced: PBMCs. The receptor comes from a male donor in good health and CMV-seronegative. The CDR3 DNA sequence: TGTGCCAGCAGCTTGTTCGGGACAGATACGCAGTATTTT. Translated: CASSLFGTDTQYF.